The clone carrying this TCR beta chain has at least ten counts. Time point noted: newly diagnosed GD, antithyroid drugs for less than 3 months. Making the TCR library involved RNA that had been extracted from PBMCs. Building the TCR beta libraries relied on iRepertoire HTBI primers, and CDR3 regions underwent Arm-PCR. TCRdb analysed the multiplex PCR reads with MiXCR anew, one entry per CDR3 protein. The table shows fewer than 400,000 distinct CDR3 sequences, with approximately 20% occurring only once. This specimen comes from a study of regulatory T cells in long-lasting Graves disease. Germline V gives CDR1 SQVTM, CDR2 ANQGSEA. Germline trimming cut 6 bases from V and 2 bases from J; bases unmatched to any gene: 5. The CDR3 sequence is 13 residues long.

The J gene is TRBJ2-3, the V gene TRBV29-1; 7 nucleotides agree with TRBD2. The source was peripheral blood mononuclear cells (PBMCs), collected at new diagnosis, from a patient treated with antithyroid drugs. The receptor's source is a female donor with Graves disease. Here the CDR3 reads CSVPGLPTDTQYF. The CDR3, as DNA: TGCAGCGTACCGGGACTACCCACAGATACGCAGTATTTT.